A selection of T cell receptor beta chains follows, all from one sample in a study of blood T cell repertoires in COVID-19. The method was immunoSEQ multiplex PCR; TCRdb's version includes in-frame clones alone and lacks a portion of them. Of tens of thousands of clones detected, nearly 90% appear once; the ten largest clones hold roughly 5.1%. Sequencing was carried out using peripheral blood. All receptors come from a man aged 55 to 70 with COVID-19, enrolled during active disease. Both conserved end residues are part of each CDR3. The D gene is left open where the match is weak. Some rows have no size entry. The others give once, few or many, or a class for an expanded clone.

11 TRBJ2-1 - TRBV5-1 - CASRQVDEQFF TGCGCCAGCAGACAGGTGGATGAGCAGTTCTTC
14 TRBJ2-1 once TRBV28 - CASSSPGAYNEQFF TGTGCCAGCAGTTCCCCGGGAGCCTACAATGAGCAGTTCTTC
12 TRBJ1-1 - TRBV30 - CAWSGGGTEAFF TGTGCCTGGAGTGGGGGGGGCACTGAAGCTTTCTTT
15 TRBJ2-2 - TRBV5-1 - CASSLRQDNTGELFF TGCGCCAGCAGCTTGAGGCAGGATAACACCGGGGAGCTGTTTTTT
13 TRBJ1-1 - TRBV19 - CASSGLGGTEAFF TGTGCCAGTAGTGGGCTCGGGGGAACTGAAGCTTTCTTT
13 TRBJ2-5 - TRBV5-1 - CASSLRRVETQYF TGCGCCAGCAGCTTGAGGAGGGTCGAGACCCAGTACTTC
14 TRBJ1-1 - TRBV2 - CASSVRGSGTEAFF TGTGCCAGCAGTGTTCGGGGTTCGGGCACTGAAGCTTTCTTT
13 TRBJ1-5 - TRBV6-5 TRBD1 CASHDRADQPQHF TGTGCCAGCCACGACAGGGCTGATCAGCCCCAGCATTTT
12 TRBJ1-6 - TRBV12-5 - CASALADSPLHF TGTGCTAGTGCCTTGGCCGATTCACCCCTCCACTTT
13 TRBJ1-2 - TRBV6-6 TRBD1 CASSSGTGESYTF TGTGCCAGCAGTTCCGGGACAGGGGAGAGCTACACCTTC
12 TRBJ2-3 - TRBV6-6 - CASRPPGDTQYF TGTGCCAGCAGACCTCCCGGAGATACGCAGTATTTT
13 TRBJ2-7 - TRBV4-2 TRBD1 CASSRDRSYEQYF TGTGCCAGCAGCCGGGACAGAAGCTACGAGCAGTACTTC
15 TRBJ2-5 - TRBV28 TRBD2 CAGSRAGGPEETQYF TGTGCCGGCAGTCGAGCGGGAGGGCCAGAAGAGACCCAGTACTTC
13 TRBJ2-1 - TRBV5-4 - CASSMKLSDEQFF TGTGCCAGCAGCATGAAACTCTCCGATGAGCAGTTCTTC
15 TRBJ1-1 - TRBV5-1 TRBD1 CASSQETGGRTEAFF TGCGCCAGCAGCCAAGAGACAGGGGGCAGGACTGAAGCTTTCTTT
15 TRBJ2-2 - TRBV2 - CASSRLLAGTGELFF TGTGCCAGCAGTAGGCTTCTGGCGGGCACCGGGGAGCTGTTTTTT
16 TRBJ2-4 - TRBV3-1/TRBV3-2 TRBD2 CASSQDTGRTKNIQYF TGTGCCAGCAGCCAAGATACCGGGAGGACCAAAAACATTCAGTACTTC
16 TRBJ1-1 - TRBV29-1 - CSVGNRALIGNTEAFF TGCAGCGTAGGGAACAGGGCGCTGATTGGGAACACTGAAGCTTTCTTT
16 TRBJ2-2 - TRBV9 TRBD1 CASSTRDRANTGELFF TGTGCCAGCAGCACTAGGGACAGGGCGAACACCGGGGAGCTGTTTTTT
16 TRBJ2-1 - TRBV27 - CASSLSRTNSYNEQFF TGTGCCAGCAGTTTATCCAGAACTAACTCCTACAATGAGCAGTTCTTC
15 TRBJ2-3 - TRBV7-2 - CASSSGGGSGDTQYF TGTGCCAGCAGCTCAGGGGGCGGGAGTGGGGATACGCAGTATTTT
14 TRBJ2-1 - TRBV10-1 - CASSESPAGAEQFF TGCGCCAGCAGTGAGTCCCCGGCGGGGGCTGAGCAGTTCTTC
12 TRBJ1-1 - TRBV12-3/TRBV12-4 - CASSLPRSKAFF TGTGCCAGCAGTTTACCCCGATCTAAAGCTTTCTTT
15 TRBJ2-1 - TRBV19 TRBD2 CASTGTSGILGEQFF TGTGCCAGCACCGGGACTAGCGGGATTCTCGGTGAGCAGTTCTTC
15 TRBJ1-5 - TRBV6-1 - CASSERWTGNQPQHF TGTGCCAGCAGTGAAAGGTGGACAGGCAATCAGCCCCAGCATTTT
13 TRBJ1-4 - TRBV20-1 - CSASSREYEKLFF TGCAGTGCTAGTAGTAGAGAATATGAAAAACTGTTTTTT
16 TRBJ1-2 - TRBV9 TRBD1 CASSVDVEGASGGYTF TGTGCCAGCAGCGTAGACGTGGAGGGGGCGTCGGGTGGCTACACCTTC
14 TRBJ1-4 once TRBV3-1/TRBV3-2 - CASSPREGGEKLFF TGTGCCAGCAGCCCTAGGGAAGGGGGTGAAAAACTGTTTTTT
13 TRBJ1-5 - TRBV6-5 - CASRKRGDQPQHF TGTGCCAGCAGGAAAAGGGGCGATCAGCCCCAGCATTTT
14 TRBJ2-1 - TRBV20-1 - CSASLSGSYNEQFF TGCAGTGCTAGTCTAAGCGGCTCCTACAATGAGCAGTTCTTC
15 TRBJ1-6 - TRBV28 - CASSPPGGRNSPLHF TGTGCCAGCAGTCCCCCCGGGGGTAGGAATTCACCCCTCCACTTT
14 TRBJ2-1 - TRBV29-1 - CSVDFPGGKNEQFF TGCAGCGTTGACTTCCCGGGGGGCAAAAATGAGCAGTTCTTC
13 TRBJ1-5 few TRBV6-5 TRBD1 CASSWDRYQPQHF TGTGCCAGCAGTTGGGACAGATATCAGCCCCAGCATTTT
15 TRBJ2-7 - TRBV28 TRBD2 CASKTGTSGAYEQYF TGTGCCAGTAAGACCGGGACTAGCGGGGCTTACGAGCAGTACTTC
16 TRBJ1-5 - TRBV7-3 - CASSSLGCGREQPQHF TGTGCCAGCAGCTCCCTTGGGTGTGGGAGGGAACAGCCCCAGCATTTT
14 TRBJ2-7 - TRBV11-2 TRBD1 CASSPGQGSIEQYF TGTGCCAGCAGCCCAGGACAGGGGTCGATCGAGCAGTACTTC
15 TRBJ2-2 - TRBV19 TRBD2 CASRSPGGTTGELFF TGTGCCAGTAGGTCTCCGGGAGGGACCACCGGGGAGCTGTTTTTT
14 TRBJ2-7 - TRBV28 TRBD1 CASSSDRGRREQYF TGTGCCAGCAGCTCAGACAGGGGAAGAAGGGAGCAGTACTTC
15 TRBJ2-3 - TRBV19 - CASSISVFGPDTQYF TGTGCCAGTAGTATCTCAGTGTTTGGCCCAGATACGCAGTATTTT
16 TRBJ1-2 - TRBV27 - CASSLVYGTDSGHYTF TGTGCCAGCAGTTTAGTCTACGGGACTGATTCTGGGCACTACACCTTC
15 TRBJ2-1 - TRBV30 TRBD2 CAWSEGTSGRREQFF TGTGCCTGGAGTGAGGGGACTAGCGGGAGGCGGGAGCAGTTCTTC
14 TRBJ1-4 - TRBV14 - CASSQDPATEKLFF TGTGCCAGCAGCCAAGATCCCGCTACTGAAAAACTGTTTTTT
15 TRBJ1-5 - TRBV19 TRBD1 CASSDRGSPNQPQHF TGTGCCAGTAGTGACAGGGGCTCCCCCAATCAGCCCCAGCATTTT
14 TRBJ2-3 once TRBV10-1 TRBD2 CASSTSGRTDTQYF TGCGCCAGCTCGACTAGCGGGAGAACAGATACGCAGTATTTT
16 TRBJ2-5 - TRBV11-3 TRBD2 CASSHLTSGESRTQYF TGTGCCAGCAGCCACTTGACTAGCGGAGAAAGCCGGACCCAGTACTTC
15 TRBJ1-1 - TRBV7-2 - CASTNPGTQTGGAFF TGTGCCAGCACGAACCCCGGGACACAAACTGGTGGAGCTTTCTTT
13 TRBJ1-2 - TRBV19 - CASSAWDSDGYTF TGTGCCAGTAGTGCGTGGGACTCGGATGGCTACACCTTC
15 TRBJ2-1 - TRBV5-1 TRBD2 CASSAGLAGDNEQFF TGCGCCAGCAGCGCTGGACTAGCGGGAGACAATGAGCAGTTCTTC